These T cell receptor beta chains were read from a single sample in a study of CD8 T cells in Susac syndrome. TCRdb re-called the immunoSEQ multiplex PCR reads with MiXCR, one entry per CDR3 protein. The sample shows around 200,000 distinct CDR3 sequences, approximately 95% of them seen only once. Sequenced: CD4+ T cells from PBMCs. The receptors come from a human donor in good health. The CDR3 runs from the conserved cysteine through the conserved F or W. D genes are given only for firm matches. Size values are once, few and many counts, or a class for expanded clones, and some rows have none.

>TRBV6-5|NA|TRBJ2-5|NA
TGTGCCAGCAGTTACTCGGGCAGAAAAGAGACCCAGTACTTC
CASSYSGRKETQYF
>TRBV20-1|TRBD1|TRBJ1-5|once
TGCAGTGCGTCCAGCAGTCTCAGGGGGCAGCCCCAGCATTTT
CSASSSLRGQPQHF
>TRBV6-5|TRBD2|TRBJ2-3|once
TGTGCCAGCAGGGCGGGAGGGGATACGCAGTATTTT
CASRAGGDTQYF
>TRBV5-1|TRBD2|TRBJ2-3|NA
TGCGCCAGCAGCTTGCCCCTCCTTAGCGGGAGGGCCACAGATACGCAGTATTTT
CASSLPLLSGRATDTQYF
>TRBV15|NA|TRBJ2-3|NA
TGTGCCACCAGCCCGGACAGCACAGATACGCAGTATTTT
CATSPDSTDTQYF
>TRBV6-5|NA|TRBJ2-3|NA
TGTGCCAGCAGTCCCTCCCACGCCACAGATACGCAGTATTTT
CASSPSHATDTQYF
>TRBV29-1|TRBD2|TRBJ2-1|NA
TGCAGCGACCAGAAAAGCGGGAGATTCGATGAGCAGTTCTTC
CSDQKSGRFDEQFF
>TRBV19|TRBD2|TRBJ2-1|NA
TGTGCCAGTAGTACTTTGAGCGGGGGGTTCAATGAGCAGTTCTTC
CASSTLSGGFNEQFF
>TRBV20-1|TRBD2|TRBJ2-7|NA
TGCAGTGCTCCCCAGCGGGGGAGCTCCTACGAGCAGTACTTC
CSAPQRGSSYEQYF
>TRBV27|TRBD1|TRBJ1-2|NA
TGTGCCAGTCGCCGACAGGGCCTAAACTATGGCTACACCTTC
CASRRQGLNYGYTF
>TRBV29-1|NA|TRBJ1-2|NA
TGCAGCGTTGATAGTTTTGGGGGGTATGGCTACACCTTC
CSVDSFGGYGYTF
>TRBV12-3/TRBV12-4|NA|TRBJ1-1|NA
TGTGCCAGCGGCAGGGAAGCTTTCTTT
CASGREAFF
>TRBV5-1|NA|TRBJ2-3|NA
TGCGCCAGCAGCTTGATCGAGCGGCCCACAGATACGCAGTATTTT
CASSLIERPTDTQYF
>TRBV20-1|NA|TRBJ2-1|NA
TGCGGGAAGGGGAAAGTCAATGAGCAGTTCTTC
CGKGKVNEQFF
>TRBV18|TRBD1|TRBJ2-6|NA
TGTGCCAGCTCCTCTCGACAGGGCCCCTCTGGGGCCAACGTCCTGACTTTC
CASSSRQGPSGANVLTF
>TRBV7-9|NA|TRBJ2-1|NA
TGTGCCAGCAGCCCCCCCAGGGCGGGCGGTAACAATGAGCAGTTCTTC
CASSPPRAGGNNEQFF
>TRBV29-1|NA|TRBJ2-5|few
TGCAGCGTTGAAGATGAGGGGCGGGAGACCCAGTACTTC
CSVEDEGRETQYF
>TRBV12-3/TRBV12-4|TRBD1|TRBJ1-2|NA
TGTGCCAGCAGTTCACCCGACAGGGCCATCCCCTTGGGGGGCTACACCTTC
CASSSPDRAIPLGGYTF
>TRBV4-3|NA|TRBJ2-7|NA
TGCGCCAGCAGCCAAGATTATCGGGGTATTCTAGACGAGCAGTACTTC
CASSQDYRGILDEQYF
>TRBV10-3|TRBD1|TRBJ1-5|NA
TGTGCCATCAGTGCGACAGGGGATAGTCAGCCCCAGCATTTT
CAISATGDSQPQHF
>TRBV29-1|TRBD1|TRBJ1-1|NA
TGCAGCGGGTGGGACAGCTGGAACACTGAAGCTTTCTTT
CSGWDSWNTEAFF
>TRBV20-1|NA|TRBJ2-7|NA
TGCAGTGCACCGGACGGCCCGGGGTCCTACGAGCAGTACTTC
CSAPDGPGSYEQYF
>TRBV20-1|TRBD1|TRBJ1-5|NA
TGCAGTGCTCGGACAGGCTTCAATCAGCCCCAGCATTTT
CSARTGFNQPQHF
>TRBV12-3/TRBV12-4|NA|TRBJ2-1|NA
TGTGCCAGCAGTTTAGTCCTGGATGAGCAGTTCTTC
CASSLVLDEQFF
>TRBV7-9|TRBD2|TRBJ2-3|NA
TGTGCCGGGACTAGCGGGAGTCTTCTCGAAGGAGATACGCAGTATTTT
CAGTSGSLLEGDTQYF
>TRBV7-9|NA|TRBJ2-3|NA
TGTGCCAGCAGCCCCCAGGGACTCACAGATACGCAGTATTTT
CASSPQGLTDTQYF
>TRBV5-1|NA|TRBJ1-5|NA
TGCGCCAGCAGCCTCCATTCCAGGGATCAGCCCCAGCATTTT
CASSLHSRDQPQHF
>TRBV29-1|NA|TRBJ2-1|NA
TGCAGCGTCAAGCTGAGCTCCTACAATGAGCAGTTCTTC
CSVKLSSYNEQFF
>TRBV24-1|NA|TRBJ2-3|NA
TGTGCCACCGGACACCAAGGTACAGATACGCAGTATTTT
CATGHQGTDTQYF
>TRBV27|TRBD1|TRBJ2-3|NA
TGTGCCACACGGACAGGGGCTAGGGATACGCAGTATTTT
CATRTGARDTQYF
>TRBV10-3|TRBD1|TRBJ2-1|NA
TGTGCCAGTGGACAGGCCCAGCAGTTCTTC
CASGQAQQFF
>TRBV29-1|TRBD1|TRBJ2-7|once
TGCAGCGTACTGACGGACAGGGAAAACGAGCAGTACTTC
CSVLTDRENEQYF
>TRBV20-1|NA|TRBJ1-2|NA
TGCAGTGCTGGGGTCGGGGGCGCAGCGGTTGGCTACACCTTC
CSAGVGGAAVGYTF
>TRBV29-1|NA|TRBJ2-5|once
TGCAGCGTTGATGGCGGCCCGACCCAGTACTTC
CSVDGGPTQYF
>TRBV7-9|TRBD2|TRBJ2-5|once
TGTGCCAGCAGCCCCCTAGGACTAGCCCAAGAGACCCAGTACTTC
CASSPLGLAQETQYF
>TRBV7-9|NA|TRBJ2-3|NA
TGTGCCAGCAGTCTGAGGGCGTATTTT
CASSLRAYF
>TRBV20-1|NA|TRBJ2-7|NA
TGCAGTGCTAGAGGATCAGAGCAGTACTTC
CSARGSEQYF
>TRBV11-2|TRBD2|TRBJ2-1|NA
TGTGCCAGCATAGGCGGGAGCCGCAGTGAGCAGTTCTTC
CASIGGSRSEQFF
>TRBV5-4|NA|TRBJ2-5|NA
TGTGCCAGCAGCTTGGTACGGAAAACGTACCAAGAGACCCAGTACTTC
CASSLVRKTYQETQYF
>TRBV7-9|NA|TRBJ2-2|NA
TGTGCCAGCAAACAGGAGAACACCGGGGAGCTGTTTTTT
CASKQENTGELFF
>TRBV29-1|NA|TRBJ2-5|NA
TGCAGCGTCAGCATGGGTCTGGGGGGAGAGACCCAGTACTTC
CSVSMGLGGETQYF
>TRBV20-1|NA|TRBJ2-1|NA
TGCAGTGCCCAACTAGTCGATGAGCAGTTCTTC
CSAQLVDEQFF
>TRBV5-6|NA|TRBJ1-5|NA
TGTGCCAGCAGCTGGGGCGCCCGGAATCAGCCCCAGCATTTT
CASSWGARNQPQHF
>TRBV12-3/TRBV12-4|NA|TRBJ2-3|NA
TGTGCCAGCAGCCCCGGGTCGTACACCACGGGTACGCAGTATTTT
CASSPGSYTTGTQYF